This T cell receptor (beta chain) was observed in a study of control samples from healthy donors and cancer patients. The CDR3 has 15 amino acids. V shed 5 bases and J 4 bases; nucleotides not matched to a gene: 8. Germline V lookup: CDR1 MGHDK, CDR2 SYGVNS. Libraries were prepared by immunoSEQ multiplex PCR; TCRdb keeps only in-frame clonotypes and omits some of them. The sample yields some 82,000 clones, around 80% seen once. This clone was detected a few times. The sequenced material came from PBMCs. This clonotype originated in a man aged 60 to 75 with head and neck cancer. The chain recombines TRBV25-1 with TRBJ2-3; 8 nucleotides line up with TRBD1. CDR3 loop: CASSSEQGVSDTQYF. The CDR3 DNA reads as TGTGCCAGCAGTAGCGAACAGGGGGTGTCAGATACGCAGTATTTT. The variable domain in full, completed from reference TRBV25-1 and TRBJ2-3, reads EADIYQTPRYLVIGTGKKITLECSQTMGHDKMYWYQQDPGMELHLIHYSYGVNSTEKGDLSSESTVSRIRTEHFPLTLESARPSHTSQYLCASSSEQGVSDTQYFGPGTRLTVL.